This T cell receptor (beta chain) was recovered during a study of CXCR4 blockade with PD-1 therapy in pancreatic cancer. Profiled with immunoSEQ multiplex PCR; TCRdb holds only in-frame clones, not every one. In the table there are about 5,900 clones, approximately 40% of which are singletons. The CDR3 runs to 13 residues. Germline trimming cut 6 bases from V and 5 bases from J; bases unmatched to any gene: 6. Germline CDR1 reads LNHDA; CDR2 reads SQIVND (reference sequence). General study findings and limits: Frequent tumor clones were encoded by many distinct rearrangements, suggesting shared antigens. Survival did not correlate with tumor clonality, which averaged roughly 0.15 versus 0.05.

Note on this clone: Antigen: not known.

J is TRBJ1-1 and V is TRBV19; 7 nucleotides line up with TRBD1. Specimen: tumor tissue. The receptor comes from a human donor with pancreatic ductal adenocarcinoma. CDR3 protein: CASRRDRSTEAFF. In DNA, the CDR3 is TGTGCCAGTAGAAGGGACAGATCGACTGAAGCTTTCTTT. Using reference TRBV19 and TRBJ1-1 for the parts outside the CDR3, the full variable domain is DGGITQSPKYLFRKEGQNVTLSCEQNLNHDAMYWYRQDPGQGLRLIYYSQIVNDFQKGDIAEGYSVSREKKESFPLTVTSAQKNPTAFYLCASRRDRSTEAFFGQGTRLTVV.